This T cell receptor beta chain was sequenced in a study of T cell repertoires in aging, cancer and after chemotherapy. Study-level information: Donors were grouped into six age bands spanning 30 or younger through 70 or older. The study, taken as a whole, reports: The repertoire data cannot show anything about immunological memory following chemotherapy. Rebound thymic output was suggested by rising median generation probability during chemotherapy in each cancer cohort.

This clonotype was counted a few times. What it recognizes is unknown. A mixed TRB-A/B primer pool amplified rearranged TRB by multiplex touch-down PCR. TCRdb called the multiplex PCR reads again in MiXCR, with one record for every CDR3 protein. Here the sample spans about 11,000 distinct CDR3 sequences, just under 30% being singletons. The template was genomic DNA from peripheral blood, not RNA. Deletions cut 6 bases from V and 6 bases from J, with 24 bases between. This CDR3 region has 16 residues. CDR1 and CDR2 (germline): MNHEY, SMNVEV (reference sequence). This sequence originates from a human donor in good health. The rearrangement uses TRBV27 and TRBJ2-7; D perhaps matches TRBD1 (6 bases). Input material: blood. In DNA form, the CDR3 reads TGTGCCAGCAGCCGCCGCGAAAAAACAGGGCCCGGCGAGCAGTACTTC. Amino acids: CASSRREKTGPGEQYF.